Listed below are T cell receptor beta chains from one sample, sequenced in a study of cytomegalovirus exposure and HLA in healthy donors. Clones were read by immunoSEQ multiplex PCR, and TCRdb kept only the in-frame ones, dropping some. The sample includes over 150,000 clones, about 80% of them seen just once. Source material: PBMCs. These receptors came from a boy aged 5-17 years in good health and CMV-seronegative. The CDR3 runs from the conserved cysteine through the conserved F or W. Each record gives: J gene, CDR3 length, clone size, V gene, D gene, CDR3 DNA, CDR3 protein. A D gene is named only where the DNA matches it firmly. Where a row states a size, it is once, few, many or the class of an expanded clone; other rows omit it.

j_call: TRBJ2-1; cdr3_length: 17; clone_size: few; v_call: TRBV9; d_call: .; cdr3_nt: TGTGCCAGCAGCGTAGGGGGAAGGGGGAGGGTCGGCAATGAGCAGTTCTTC; cdr3_aa: CASSVGGRGRVGNEQFF
j_call: TRBJ2-3; cdr3_length: 16; clone_size: once; v_call: TRBV18; d_call: .; cdr3_nt: TGTGCCAGCTCACCCCTCGCGACAACGAGCACAGATACGCAGTATTTT; cdr3_aa: CASSPLATTSTDTQYF
j_call: TRBJ1-1; cdr3_length: 15; clone_size: .; v_call: TRBV5-1; d_call: .; cdr3_nt: TGCGCCAGCAGCTTTACAGGGTGGATGAACACTGAAGCTTTCTTT; cdr3_aa: CASSFTGWMNTEAFF
j_call: TRBJ1-1; cdr3_length: 15; clone_size: .; v_call: TRBV5-1; d_call: .; cdr3_nt: TGCGCCAGCAGCCGTTTGTCAGGGCTGAACACTGAAGCTTTCTTT; cdr3_aa: CASSRLSGLNTEAFF
j_call: TRBJ2-6; cdr3_length: 19; clone_size: .; v_call: TRBV7-3; d_call: .; cdr3_nt: TGTGCCAGCAGCTCGCCCCCGACAGATTGGTCTTCTGGGGCCAACGTCCTGACTTTC; cdr3_aa: CASSSPPTDWSSGANVLTF
j_call: TRBJ1-1; cdr3_length: 14; clone_size: .; v_call: TRBV30; d_call: .; cdr3_nt: TGTGCCTGGAGTGTACGGGCAGGGTCTCATGAAGCTTTCTTT; cdr3_aa: CAWSVRAGSHEAFF
j_call: TRBJ1-6; cdr3_length: 15; clone_size: .; v_call: TRBV9; d_call: TRBD1; cdr3_nt: TGTGCCAGCACCCGTAATCAAGGACAGGAAGAATCCCTCCACTTT; cdr3_aa: CASTRNQGQEESLHF
j_call: TRBJ1-1; cdr3_length: 14; clone_size: .; v_call: TRBV4-3; d_call: .; cdr3_nt: TGCGCCAGCAGCCAAGATCGTGGGGAGACTGAAGCTTTCTTT; cdr3_aa: CASSQDRGETEAFF
j_call: TRBJ1-5; cdr3_length: 17; clone_size: .; v_call: TRBV30; d_call: .; cdr3_nt: TGTGCCTGGAGTGCCCCCCCACAGGGATGGGGCAATCAGCCCCAGCATTTT; cdr3_aa: CAWSAPPQGWGNQPQHF
j_call: TRBJ2-3; cdr3_length: 16; clone_size: .; v_call: TRBV7-2; d_call: TRBD1; cdr3_nt: TGTGCCAGCAGCTACCCGGGACAGCGGAGCACAGATACGCAGTATTTT; cdr3_aa: CASSYPGQRSTDTQYF
j_call: TRBJ2-7; cdr3_length: 16; clone_size: .; v_call: TRBV6-5; d_call: TRBD2; cdr3_nt: TGTGCCAGCAGTTACGTTAGCGGGAGGGTATCTAACGAGCAGTACTTC; cdr3_aa: CASSYVSGRVSNEQYF
j_call: TRBJ1-6; cdr3_length: 15; clone_size: .; v_call: TRBV30; d_call: TRBD1; cdr3_nt: TGTGCCTGGAGTGTCCAGACAGGGGGAAATTCACCCCTCCACTTT; cdr3_aa: CAWSVQTGGNSPLHF
j_call: TRBJ2-3; cdr3_length: 16; clone_size: few; v_call: TRBV19; d_call: .; cdr3_nt: TGTGCCAGTAGTATCCCGACTGGTCGGGGCACAGATACGCAGTATTTT; cdr3_aa: CASSIPTGRGTDTQYF
j_call: TRBJ1-4; cdr3_length: 15; clone_size: .; v_call: TRBV11-2; d_call: TRBD1; cdr3_nt: TGTGCCAGCAGCTTTTCCGGGACAGGGGTTGAAAAACTGTTTTTT; cdr3_aa: CASSFSGTGVEKLFF
j_call: TRBJ1-2; cdr3_length: 14; clone_size: .; v_call: TRBV5-4; d_call: TRBD1; cdr3_nt: TGTGCCAGCAGCGGGGACAGGGCCGTCTATGGCTACACCTTC; cdr3_aa: CASSGDRAVYGYTF
j_call: TRBJ1-5; cdr3_length: 22; clone_size: .; v_call: TRBV12-5; d_call: TRBD1; cdr3_nt: TGTGCTAGTGGTTTGACATCAAACGGCCGGGACAGGGGGCCCCTGGGCAATCAGCCCCAGCATTTT; cdr3_aa: CASGLTSNGRDRGPLGNQPQHF
j_call: TRBJ1-4; cdr3_length: 14; clone_size: few; v_call: TRBV19; d_call: .; cdr3_nt: TGTGCCAGTAGTATCCCGCAGGATAATGAAAAACTGTTTTTT; cdr3_aa: CASSIPQDNEKLFF
j_call: TRBJ1-4; cdr3_length: 16; clone_size: .; v_call: TRBV30; d_call: TRBD1; cdr3_nt: TGTGCCTGGGGAAAACTCGCGGGACAGGGAAGCGAAAAACTGTTTTTT; cdr3_aa: CAWGKLAGQGSEKLFF
j_call: TRBJ2-1; cdr3_length: 16; clone_size: .; v_call: TRBV11-2; d_call: TRBD2; cdr3_nt: TGTGCCAGCAGCTTAGTCGGACTAGCGGAGTACAATGAGCAGTTCTTC; cdr3_aa: CASSLVGLAEYNEQFF
j_call: TRBJ2-7; cdr3_length: 16; clone_size: few; v_call: TRBV27; d_call: .; cdr3_nt: TGTGCCAGCAGCCCCCTTACTGTCGGGAGTATCCACGAGCAGTACTTC; cdr3_aa: CASSPLTVGSIHEQYF
j_call: TRBJ1-2; cdr3_length: 16; clone_size: .; v_call: TRBV5-4; d_call: TRBD1; cdr3_nt: TGTGCCAGCAGCCAAGAAGTTCTTCGACAGGGTAATGGCTACACCTTC; cdr3_aa: CASSQEVLRQGNGYTF
j_call: TRBJ1-5; cdr3_length: 15; clone_size: .; v_call: TRBV18; d_call: TRBD1; cdr3_nt: TGTGCCAGCTCACCGGGACAGGGTCGCAATCAGCCCCAGCATTTT; cdr3_aa: CASSPGQGRNQPQHF
j_call: TRBJ2-6; cdr3_length: 13; clone_size: .; v_call: TRBV2; d_call: .; cdr3_nt: TGTGCCAGCAGTCGGACTGGCCCCGAAGTCCTGACTTTC; cdr3_aa: CASSRTGPEVLTF
j_call: TRBJ1-1; cdr3_length: 16; clone_size: .; v_call: TRBV4-2; d_call: TRBD1; cdr3_nt: TGTGCCAGCAGCCAAGATAGGGGACAGATGAACACTGAAGCTTTCTTT; cdr3_aa: CASSQDRGQMNTEAFF
j_call: TRBJ2-5; cdr3_length: 13; clone_size: .; v_call: TRBV7-2; d_call: .; cdr3_nt: TGTGCCAGCAGCTTAGCGGGGCGGGAGACCCAGTACTTC; cdr3_aa: CASSLAGRETQYF
j_call: TRBJ2-2; cdr3_length: 10; clone_size: .; v_call: TRBV20-1; d_call: .; cdr3_nt: TGCAGTGCCCGGTCCGGGGAGCTGTTTTTT; cdr3_aa: CSARSGELFF
j_call: TRBJ1-1; cdr3_length: 15; clone_size: .; v_call: TRBV7-6; d_call: .; cdr3_nt: TGTGCCAGCAGTTCCGACGGGGGGAGGAACACTGAAGCTTTCTTT; cdr3_aa: CASSSDGGRNTEAFF
j_call: TRBJ2-5; cdr3_length: 14; clone_size: .; v_call: TRBV5-1; d_call: .; cdr3_nt: TGCGCCAGCAGCTTGGCCACAAGGGGAGAGACCCAGTACTTC; cdr3_aa: CASSLATRGETQYF
j_call: TRBJ1-2; cdr3_length: 13; clone_size: few; v_call: TRBV6-5; d_call: TRBD1; cdr3_nt: TGTGCCAGCAGTTACTCACAGGGGAACGGCTACACCTTC; cdr3_aa: CASSYSQGNGYTF
j_call: TRBJ1-2; cdr3_length: 12; clone_size: .; v_call: TRBV7-2; d_call: TRBD1; cdr3_nt: TGTGCCAGCAGCTTCTTACAGGGGGTATACACCTTC; cdr3_aa: CASSFLQGVYTF
j_call: TRBJ2-1; cdr3_length: 15; clone_size: .; v_call: TRBV7-8; d_call: TRBD1; cdr3_nt: TGTGCCAGCAGCCCGCTAGGGACAGGGAGTAAGGAGCAGTTCTTC; cdr3_aa: CASSPLGTGSKEQFF
j_call: TRBJ2-6; cdr3_length: 15; clone_size: .; v_call: TRBV7-9; d_call: .; cdr3_nt: TGTGCCAGCAGAGAAGACAGGTCTGGGGCCAACGTCCTGACTTTC; cdr3_aa: CASREDRSGANVLTF
j_call: TRBJ2-5; cdr3_length: 16; clone_size: .; v_call: TRBV4-2; d_call: TRBD2; cdr3_nt: TGTGCCAGCAGCCAGTTAGCGGGAGTTATCGGGGAGACCCAGTACTTC; cdr3_aa: CASSQLAGVIGETQYF
j_call: TRBJ1-2; cdr3_length: 14; clone_size: .; v_call: TRBV9; d_call: TRBD1; cdr3_nt: TGTGCCAGCAGCACTTGGGACAGGGCGGATGGCTACACCTTC; cdr3_aa: CASSTWDRADGYTF
j_call: TRBJ1-1; cdr3_length: 14; clone_size: .; v_call: TRBV18; d_call: TRBD1; cdr3_nt: TGTGCCAGCTCACCACCGGGGACAGGGACTGAAGCTTTCTTT; cdr3_aa: CASSPPGTGTEAFF
j_call: TRBJ2-7; cdr3_length: 14; clone_size: .; v_call: TRBV7-8; d_call: TRBD1; cdr3_nt: TGTGCCAGCAGCCCTCGGACAGGGGAGCGTGAGCAGTACTTC; cdr3_aa: CASSPRTGEREQYF
j_call: TRBJ2-5; cdr3_length: 13; clone_size: .; v_call: TRBV5-1; d_call: TRBD2; cdr3_nt: TGCGCCAGCAGCTTGACTAGCGGAGTATGGCAGTACTTC; cdr3_aa: CASSLTSGVWQYF
j_call: TRBJ2-5; cdr3_length: 14; clone_size: once; v_call: TRBV5-1; d_call: .; cdr3_nt: TGCGCCAGCTGTCTCCTGGGGGGGCGGGAGACCCAGTACTTC; cdr3_aa: CASCLLGGRETQYF
j_call: TRBJ1-2; cdr3_length: 16; clone_size: .; v_call: TRBV6-1; d_call: .; cdr3_nt: TGTGCCAGCAGTGCCGCGGGCCTCAACTTTGACTATGGCTACACCTTC; cdr3_aa: CASSAAGLNFDYGYTF
j_call: TRBJ2-5; cdr3_length: 11; clone_size: .; v_call: TRBV11-2; d_call: .; cdr3_nt: TGTGCCAGCAGCTCCCAGGGGCCACAGTACTTC; cdr3_aa: CASSSQGPQYF
j_call: TRBJ2-7; cdr3_length: 18; clone_size: once; v_call: TRBV9; d_call: .; cdr3_nt: TGTGCCAGCAGCGTAGGAGTCCGTACCCAGGGTCTCTCCTACGAGCAGTACTTC; cdr3_aa: CASSVGVRTQGLSYEQYF
j_call: TRBJ1-2; cdr3_length: 12; clone_size: .; v_call: TRBV11-3; d_call: TRBD1; cdr3_nt: TGTGCCAGCAGCTTAACAGGGGTTGGCTACACCTTC; cdr3_aa: CASSLTGVGYTF
j_call: TRBJ2-1; cdr3_length: 11; clone_size: .; v_call: TRBV20-1; d_call: .; cdr3_nt: TGCAGTGCTGTGACTAGATATGAGCAGTTCTTC; cdr3_aa: CSAVTRYEQFF
j_call: TRBJ1-1; cdr3_length: 16; clone_size: .; v_call: TRBV18; d_call: TRBD1; cdr3_nt: TGTGCCAGTCGTACGGGACAGGTACCTTCAGTCGCTGAAGCTTTCTTT; cdr3_aa: CASRTGQVPSVAEAFF
j_call: TRBJ1-4; cdr3_length: 15; clone_size: few; v_call: TRBV27; d_call: TRBD1; cdr3_nt: TGTGCCAGCACCGAGATTGGACAGGGGACGGAAAAACTGTTTTTT; cdr3_aa: CASTEIGQGTEKLFF
j_call: TRBJ1-6; cdr3_length: 15; clone_size: .; v_call: TRBV14; d_call: TRBD1; cdr3_nt: TGTGCCAGCAGCGATAGGACAGGGGTAAGGTCACCCCTCCACTTT; cdr3_aa: CASSDRTGVRSPLHF
j_call: TRBJ1-1; cdr3_length: 15; clone_size: .; v_call: TRBV5-1; d_call: TRBD1; cdr3_nt: TGCGCCAGCAGCCCAAGCGGGACAGGAGGAGCTGAAGCTTTCTTT; cdr3_aa: CASSPSGTGGAEAFF
j_call: TRBJ2-7; cdr3_length: 13; clone_size: .; v_call: TRBV6-5; d_call: TRBD1; cdr3_nt: TGTGCCAGCAGGTCCGGGACAGGGGACGAGCAGTACTTC; cdr3_aa: CASRSGTGDEQYF
j_call: TRBJ1-1; cdr3_length: 15; clone_size: .; v_call: TRBV27; d_call: .; cdr3_nt: TGTGCCAGCAGTCCCCGGACCCCGCACAGGGCTGAAGCTTTCTTT; cdr3_aa: CASSPRTPHRAEAFF
j_call: TRBJ2-7; cdr3_length: 13; clone_size: .; v_call: TRBV6-5; d_call: TRBD1; cdr3_nt: TGTGCCAGCAGCTTAACAGGGGCCTACGAGCAGTACTTC; cdr3_aa: CASSLTGAYEQYF
j_call: TRBJ2-7; cdr3_length: 13; clone_size: .; v_call: TRBV2; d_call: .; cdr3_nt: TGTGCCAGCAGTTACTCGACTCAGGGCGAGCAGTACTTC; cdr3_aa: CASSYSTQGEQYF
j_call: TRBJ2-1; cdr3_length: 14; clone_size: .; v_call: TRBV6-1; d_call: TRBD1; cdr3_nt: TGTGCCAGCAGTAGACAGGGGTTGGCCAATGAGCAGTTCTTC; cdr3_aa: CASSRQGLANEQFF
j_call: TRBJ2-6; cdr3_length: 20; clone_size: .; v_call: TRBV27; d_call: TRBD2; cdr3_nt: TGTGCCAGCAGCCTCTCGGGCGTACGGCTAGCGGGTACTGGGGCCAACGTCCTGACTTTC; cdr3_aa: CASSLSGVRLAGTGANVLTF